This T cell receptor beta chain was sequenced for a study of lymphopenia after photon versus proton radiotherapy. Some clones are missing from TCRdb's copy, which holds only in-frame ones; the method was immunoSEQ multiplex PCR. The sample shows 65,000 to 75,000 clones, over 70% of them seen only once. With 0 bases removed from V and 2 bases from J, the gap between germline ends came to 9 bases. From germline, CDR1 is SGHRS and CDR2 YFSETQ. The CDR3 totals 15 residues. Notes on this clone: Its target is not known.

Broader study findings: Oligoclonal CD8+ Temra expansion after nadir drove photon patients' diversity drop. Relative stability marked proton patients; photon patients lost diversity and naive cells. Survival link was tested only in deceased patients; proton benefit remains a possibility.

This clonotype was sampled from an elderly man with esophageal cancer. The specimen was peripheral blood, collected from a patient treated with proton-based radiotherapy. The chain couples TRBV5-1 to TRBJ2-1; D call uncertain. The CDR3: CASSLEEATYNEQFF. In DNA, the CDR3 is TGCGCCAGCAGCTTGGAAGAGGCCACCTACAATGAGCAGTTCTTC.